These 21 T cell receptor beta chains came from one sample sequenced in a study of technical replicates of blood from a handful of donors (dated by TCRdb to 2015 to 2018). The library relied on the immunoSEQ multiplex PCR assay. TCRdb carries this immuneACCESS record with in-frame sequences only. Its versions omit some clonotypes, under half of them owing to an unresolved V gene in the studies checked, with the rest unexplained. The sample profile shows some 76,000 clones; nearly 99% of them were found once. Roughly 0.2% of the sample comes from the top ten. The sequenced material came from T cells isolated from PBMCs. These receptors all stem from a human donor in good health.

The rearrangement links TRBV7-2 to TRBJ2-3; D gene unclear. CDR3 length: 12 amino acids. The V gene lost 0 bases and the J gene lost 7 bases, with 5 bases spanning the gap. Germline V CDR1 and CDR2: SGHTA, FQGNSA. The CDR3 protein is CASSLASYTQYF. The DNA for the CDR3 is TGTGCCAGCAGCTTAGCGTCCTATACGCAGTATTTT.

The chain links TRBV7-2 to TRBJ2-7; D remains ambiguous. The ends were cut back, 1 base at V and 2 bases at J, with 9 bases in the middle. Germline V gene lookup returns CDR1 SGHTA and CDR2 FQGNSA. The CDR3 is made up of 14 amino acids. The CDR3 sequence: CASSLVPETYEQYF. CDR3 coding DNA: TGTGCCAGCAGCTTAGTCCCGGAGACCTACGAGCAGTACTTC.

DNA for the CDR3: TGTGCCATCAGTGAAGGACTATACAATGAGCAGTTCTTC. Residues: CAISEGLYNEQFF. The rearrangement uses TRBV10-3 and TRBJ2-1, with D perhaps matching TRBD2 (6 bases). V lost 3 bases and J 4 bases, leaving 7 bases between the germline ends. This CDR3 contains 13 residues. Germline CDR1 and CDR2: ENHRY and SYGVKD.

This clone occurred once. A junction boundary mismatches the germline segment, possibly from a read error. The rearrangement uses TRBV7-7 and TRBJ2-7; D is possibly TRBD2 (7 bases). Germline V gives CDR1 SSHAT, CDR2 FNYEAQ (reference sequence). This CDR3 has 13 residues. CDR3 bases: TGTGCTAGCAGCAGGGGAGGGACCTACGAGCAGTACTTC. Amino acids: CASSRGGTYEQYF.

This rearrangement joins TRBV2 to TRBJ2-2; TRBD2 aligns across 7 bases. The CDR3 totals 16 residues. The trim removed 9 bases at V and 3 bases at J, leaving 13 bases unmatched. CDR1 is SNHLY, CDR2 FYNNEI, per germline. This chain's CDR3 is CASANGRWYDTGELFF. The CDR3, as DNA: TGTGCCAGTGCCAACGGGAGGTGGTATGACACCGGGGAGCTGTTTTTT.

The V and J genes are TRBV11-3 and TRBJ2-7, with TRBD1 identical over 7 bases. Germline CDR1 is SGHNT and CDR2 is YENEEA. V gave up 3 bases and J gave up 6 bases; unmatched junction bases: 8. This CDR3 has 14 residues. DNA of the CDR3: TGTGCCAGCAGCTTCGACAGGGAACATCCCGAGCAGTACTTC. Encoded protein: CASSFDREHPEQYF. The variable domain in full, with the rest retrieved from reference TRBV11-3 and TRBJ2-7, is EAGVVQSPRYKIIEKKQPVAFWCNPISGHNTLYWYLQNLGQGPELLIRYENEEAVDDSQLPKDRFSAERLKGVDSTLKIQPAELGDSAVYLCASSFDREHPEQYFGPGTRLTVT.

V is TRBV5-1 and J is TRBJ2-1; 8 nucleotides match TRBD2. Germline assignment: CDR1 SGHRS and CDR2 YFSETQ. J gave up 4 bases and V 4 bases, and 7 bases lay outside the gene matches. This CDR3 has 15 residues. CDR3 loop: CASSEREPKYNEQFF. The CDR3 DNA is TGCGCCAGCAGCGAGCGGGAGCCGAAGTACAATGAGCAGTTCTTC.

The J gene is TRBJ2-2, the V gene TRBV10-3; tentatively, D is TRBD1 (5 bases). The V end was cut by 2 bases, the J end by 5 bases, with 6 bases between. Looked up from germline, CDR1 is ENHRY and CDR2 is SYGVKD. CDR3 length equals 13 residues. CDR3 region: CAISEDRTGELFF. CDR3 coding DNA: TGTGCCATCAGTGAGGACAGAACCGGGGAGCTGTTTTTT.

The rearrangement links TRBV19 to TRBJ1-1, with 7 bases aligning to TRBD1. Germline CDR1 reads LNHDA; CDR2 reads SQIVND (reference sequence). The V segment lost 3 bases and the J segment 2 bases; nucleotides outside the gene matches: 6. There are 15 residues in the CDR3. The CDR3 sequence: CASSIQGTANTEAFF. Written as DNA, the CDR3 is TGTGCCAGTAGTATTCAAGGGACAGCTAACACTGAAGCTTTCTTT. The full variable domain, in which reference TRBV19 and TRBJ1-1 provide the parts outside the CDR3, is DGGITQSPKYLFRKEGQNVTLSCEQNLNHDAMYWYRQDPGQGLRLIYYSQIVNDFQKGDIAEGYSVSREKKESFPLTVTSAQKNPTAFYLCASSIQGTANTEAFFGQGTRLTVV.

The CDR3 nucleotides are TGCAGCGTTATAGCCCATGAGCAGTTCTTC. Translating gives CSVIAHEQFF. The chain links TRBV29-1 to TRBJ2-1; D unresolved. The CDR3 sequence is 10 residues long. Germline loops: CDR1 SQVTM, CDR2 ANQGSEA. Deletions cut 5 bases from V and 8 bases from J, with 7 bases between.

This chain joins TRBV10-3 and TRBJ1-5, with 10 nucleotides matching TRBD1. The J segment lost 5 bases and the V segment lost 2 bases, leaving 0 bases of the junction unmatched. Germline V gene data show CDR1 as ENHRY and CDR2 as SYGVKD. This CDR3 has 14 residues. The CDR3 region is CAISEDRGHQPQHF. CDR3 nucleotides: TGTGCCATCAGTGAGGACAGGGGGCATCAGCCCCAGCATTTT.

The chain joins TRBV7-6 to TRBJ1-3; D unresolved. Germline-derived CDR1 and CDR2 are SGHVS and FNYEAQ. Trimming stripped 1 base from V and 0 bases from J, with 10 bases between. CDR3 length: 16 residues. The chain's CDR3 is CASSLDLETSGNTIYF. The CDR3 coding sequence is TGTGCCAGCAGCTTAGATCTGGAGACCTCTGGAAACACCATATATTTT.

This clone has only one observation. This chain uses TRBV2 with TRBJ2-5; possibly TRBD1 for D (6 bases). Trimming took 6 bases from V and 1 from J, leaving 12 bases between them. The length of the CDR3 is 14 residues. Germline lookup yields CDR1 SNHLY and CDR2 FYNNEI. The CDR3 nucleotides are TGTGCCAGCAGCTTAGGGGACATCCAAGAGACCCAGTACTTC. Translating it yields CASSLGDIQETQYF.

A single count supports this clone. The chain links TRBV30 to TRBJ1-2; D uncertain. Germline V gene sequence: CDR1 GTSNPN, CDR2 SVGIG (reference sequence). The CDR3 is 12 residues long. CDR3 protein: CASSPVNYGYTF. The CDR3 DNA reads TGTGCGTCCTCCCCTGTTAACTATGGCTACACCTTC.

The rearrangement uses TRBV9 and TRBJ1-3, with D unclear. There are 14 residues in the CDR3. Trimming left V 2 bases short and J 0 bases short, with 6 bases between. The germline gives CDR1 SGDLS, CDR2 YYNGEE. The CDR3 DNA is TGTGCCAGCAGCGTTCACAGCTCTGGAAACACCATATATTTT. Residues: CASSVHSSGNTIYF.

The V call is TRBV6-6, the J call TRBJ1-1, with D possibly TRBD1 on 5 matching bases. CDR3 size: 14 residues. CDR1 is MNHNY, CDR2 SVGAGI, per germline (reference sequence). Trimming took off 0 bases at V and 4 bases at J, with 9 bases between the two ends. The CDR3 loop is CASSYSAGLTEAFF. The CDR3 region has the DNA TGTGCCAGCAGTTACTCCGCGGGGCTCACTGAAGCTTTCTTT.

J is TRBJ1-2 and V is TRBV20-1, with D unresolved. The V end was cut by 6 bases, the J end by 6 bases, with 11 bases between. The CDR3 has 11 amino acids. CDR1 DFQATT and CDR2 SNEGSKA come from the germline V gene (reference sequence). For the CDR3, the DNA is TGCAGTGCGAGGGATCGAGATGGCTACACCTTC. Amino acids: CSARDRDGYTF.

This chain links TRBV20-1 with TRBJ1-2; D call uncertain. Trimming left V 6 bases short and J 8 bases short, with 13 bases between. Germline values: CDR1 DFQATT, CDR2 SNEGSKA (reference sequence). This CDR3 comprises 11 residues. Written as DNA, the CDR3 is TGCAGTGCGGGCACTCCTAGCGGCTACACCTTC. Its translation: CSAGTPSGYTF.

The chain has TRBV6-5 and TRBJ2-7; 11 bases align to TRBD1. The V gene end was trimmed by 6 bases and the J gene end by 6 bases; junction bases not matched to a gene: 10. Germline V CDR1 and CDR2: MNHEY, SVGAGI. The CDR3 has 15 residues. CDR3 sequence (DNA): TGTGCCAGCAGACCCGGGACAGGGGGTTCGGTCGAGCAGTACTTC. It specifies CASRPGTGGSVEQYF.

CDR3 sequence reads: CASSIGDRGIRNQPQHF. The CDR3 DNA follows: TGTGCCAGTAGTATCGGCGACAGGGGGATTAGGAATCAGCCCCAGCATTTT. V and J are TRBV19 and TRBJ1-5; 9 bases line up with TRBD1. Unmatched junction bases numbered 10, after V lost 3 bases and J lost 4 bases. The CDR3 contains 17 residues. The germline V gene encodes CDR1 LNHDA and CDR2 SQIVND (reference sequence).

The chain has TRBV27 and TRBJ2-3; D gene ambiguous. Germline assignment: CDR1 MNHEY and CDR2 SMNVEV (reference sequence). V was clipped by 6 bases and J by 7 bases, with 17 bases between them. This CDR3 spans 14 amino acids. CDR3 nucleotides: TGTGCCAGCAGACTCGGGTACCCTGGAAATACGCAGTATTTT. Translation: CASRLGYPGNTQYF.